This T cell receptor (beta chain) was observed in a study of T cells in Graves' hyperthyroidism and ophthalmopathy. Trimming cost V 7 bases and J 0 bases; bases outside gene matches: 12. Germline CDR1 is DFQATT and CDR2 is SNEGSKA (reference sequence). This CDR3 region has 17 residues. From RNA transcripts, TCR beta CDR3 regions were amplified. HTBI primers were used for first-round RT-PCR of the TCR CDR3. TCRdb independently ran MiXCR on the multiplex PCR reads; one entry per CDR3 protein. Seen here are 250,000 to 350,000 distinct CDR3 sequences, 22% observed once, and the top ten hold about 60%. In this sample, this clonotype turned up a few times.

The sequenced sample was blood. The V and J genes are TRBV20-1 and TRBJ2-3; TRBD2 matches at 11 bases. The source is a man in his thirties or forties with Graves' ophthalmopathy. As DNA, the CDR3 is TGCAGTGTCAATAGCCCCGGGACTAGCGGTAGCACAGATACGCAGTATTTT. It codes for CSVNSPGTSGSTDTQYF.